This T cell receptor (beta chain) appears in the sequencing data of a study of T cell repertoires in cytomegalovirus infection. Using its own MiXCR run on the reads, TCRdb lists one record per CDR3 protein. The repertoire holds approximately 590,000 distinct CDR3 sequences, roughly 42% seen once, with more than 40% in the top ten. CDR3 length: 13 amino acids. Trimming shortened V by 7 bases and J by 8 bases, and 17 bases separated the two germline ends. Comment on this clonotype: The antigen is not known.

This sequence joins TRBV12-3 or TRBV12-4 and TRBJ1-2; maybe TRBD1 (6 bases). This TCR derives from a human donor in good health (CMV status not recorded). Some clones in this sample may be carry-over from other donors' samples. Sample: cultured PBMCs, taken from culture after CMV antigen stimulation. The CDR3 DNA reads TGTGCCAGCACCCTGGGGGGGCCAGGAGGCTACACCTTC. Amino acid sequence: CASTLGGPGGYTF.